The clone carrying this T cell receptor beta chain was recorded once. This sample was included in a study of blood T cell repertoires in COVID-19. At the level of the study: Nucleic acid was either cDNA or gDNA, and it came from T cells, B-cell-depleted T cells, or PBMCs.

TCRdb's table, derived via immunoSEQ multiplex PCR, lists solely in-frame clones and lacks some. Counted here are roughly 250,000 clones, roughly 88% occurring once; the ten biggest clones make up around 2.1%. Participants came from some 26 US areas, aged about 18 to 95 years. Researchers sorted participants into cohorts using their self-reported clinical history. The CDR3 consists of 18 residues. Trimming at V came to 6 bases and at J to 8 bases, leaving 19 bases not matched to a gene. The germline V gene encodes CDR1 MNHEY and CDR2 SVGEGT. This rearrangement joins TRBV6-2 or TRBV6-3 to TRBJ2-1, with 10 bases matching TRBD2. The TCR comes from a woman aged 50 to 60 who had recovered from COVID-19. Sequenced input: PBMCs or T cells enriched from blood (not recorded which). CDR3 amino acids: CASSTMREREGTVDEQFF. In DNA, the CDR3 is TGTGCCAGCAGCACTATGCGAGAGCGGGAGGGGACTGTGGATGAGCAGTTCTTC.